This TCR beta chain is drawn from a study of blood T cell repertoires in COVID-19. Across the study: COVID-19 samples collected from the United States, Italy and Spain covered acute and convalescent phases. PBMCs, B-cell-depleted T cells, or T cells were the source of the cDNA or gDNA that made up the material.

Methods used by the authors: The authors estimated nucleated cell counts from reference gene primer amplification. The table came from immunoSEQ multiplex PCR; TCRdb's copy has only in-frame clones and leaves some out. The V and J calls and clone size were taken over from that table, and D and trimming were inferred from the DNA. The sample consists of approximately 240,000 clones, about four fifths of them appearing once. V gave up 6 bases and J gave up 4 bases; unmatched junction bases: 14. This CDR3 is built from 16 residues. Germline assignment: CDR1 SGHAT and CDR2 FQNNGV. The J gene is TRBJ2-7, the V gene TRBV11-2, with TRBD2 matching 8 bases. Sequenced: PBMCs or T cells enriched from blood (not recorded which). The source is a middle-aged woman with acute COVID-19. The CDR3 DNA sequence: TGTGCCAGCAGACCCCCGGGTGTAACGGGGGGGTACGAGCAGTACTTC. Encoded protein: CASRPPGVTGGYEQYF. The full variable domain, with the rest looked up from reference TRBV11-2 and TRBJ2-7, is EAGVAQSPRYKIIEKRQSVAFWCNPISGHATLYWYQQILGQGPKLLIQFQNNGVVDDSQLPKDRFSAERLKGVDSTLKIQPAKLEDSAVYLCASRPPGVTGGYEQYFGPGTRLTVT.